Shown below are 16 T cell receptor beta chains from a single sample sequenced in a study of T-cell reconstitution after alpha-beta-depleted transplantation in children. For TCRbeta, the library was prepared with unique molecular identifiers. TCRdb reanalysed the PCR reads using MiXCR and keeps one entry per CDR3 protein. The data hold hundreds of thousands of distinct CDR3 sequences, with around 13% observed a single time. The sample here was PBMCs, taken before TCRalphabeta/CD19-depleted stem cell transplant. Receptors originate from a girl aged 2-9 years with congenital amegakaryocytic thrombocytopenia, due to receive a stem cell transplant.

The sample holds many counts of this clonotype. This sequence joins TRBV10-2 and TRBJ1-5, with TRBD1 as a possible D gene (5 bases). The CDR3 is made up of 14 amino acids. V was pared by 6 bases and J by 5 bases, with 14 bases between. Germline V lookup: CDR1 WSHSY, CDR2 SAAADI. The CDR3 protein is CASRRGGQDQPQHF. For the CDR3, the DNA is TGCGCCAGCAGGAGGGGAGGGCAAGATCAGCCCCAGCATTTT.

This clonotype appeared many times. The chain uses TRBV29-1 and TRBJ2-2, with D perhaps being TRBD1 or TRBD2 (5 bases each). Germline-derived CDR1 and CDR2 are SQVTM and ANQGSEA. The CDR3 has 14 amino acids. The V end was cut by 4 bases, the J end by 0 bases, with 9 bases between. In DNA, the CDR3 is TGCAGCGTTGCTAGGGACCCGAACACCGGGGAGCTGTTTTTT. It yields the protein CSVARDPNTGELFF.

This clonotype has ten or more counts. This chain connects TRBV7-2 to TRBJ2-1; D is ambiguous. Trimming pared 3 bases from V and 2 bases from J, leaving 5 bases between. Looked up from germline, CDR1 is SGHTA and CDR2 is FQGNSA. The CDR3 runs 13 residues. CDR3 amino acids: CASSLEPYNEQFF. CDR3 nucleotide sequence: TGTGCCAGCAGCTTGGAACCCTACAATGAGCAGTTCTTC.

CDR3 bases: TGTGCCAGCAGGACCGGGGGGTTCTACGAGCAGTACTTC. As protein: CASRTGGFYEQYF. The V and J genes are TRBV28 and TRBJ2-7; 7 bases line up with TRBD2. J gave up 3 bases and V 6 bases, and 5 bases lay outside the gene matches. CDR3 size: 13 residues. Germline values: CDR1 MDHEN, CDR2 SYDVKM. Looking up the rest from reference TRBV28 and TRBJ2-7 gives the full variable domain: DVKVTQSSRYLVKRTGEKVFLECVQDMDHENMFWYRQDPGLGLRLIYFSYDVKMKEKGDIPEGYSVSREKKERFSLILESASTNQTSMYLCASRTGGFYEQYFGPGTRLTVT.

This chain links TRBV20-1 with TRBJ2-3, with 9 bases that match TRBD2. The CDR3 spans 16 residues. V lost 0 bases, J lost 4 bases, and 8 bases stayed unmatched. CDR1 is DFQATT and CDR2 is SNEGSKA in the germline V gene (reference sequence). The CDR3 region has the DNA TGCAGTGCTAGAGATGCCTTAGCGGGAGCGGCAGATACGCAGTATTTT. Amino acid sequence: CSARDALAGAADTQYF.

This clonotype was seen a few times. The rearrangement links TRBV2 to TRBJ2-7; 9 nucleotides line up with TRBD2. Losses at the gene ends were 10 bases for V and 2 bases for J; bases not matched to a gene: 3. In germline, CDR1 is SNHLY, CDR2 FYNNEI. The CDR3 has 12 residues. The CDR3 spells CAIRLAAYEQYF. CDR3 nucleotide sequence: TGTGCCATCCGACTAGCGGCCTACGAGCAGTACTTC.

The J gene is TRBJ2-1, the V gene TRBV30; D gene ambiguous. V was cut by 2 bases and J by 2 bases, with 10 bases left in between. The germline gives CDR1 GTSNPN, CDR2 SVGIG (reference sequence). The CDR3 is 14 residues long. CDR3: CAWSFLGTYNEQFF. The DNA of the CDR3 is TGTGCCTGGAGTTTTCTAGGTACCTACAATGAGCAGTTCTTC. Variable domain in full (rest from reference TRBV30 and TRBJ2-1): SQTIHQWPATLVQPVGSPLSLECTVEGTSNPNLYWYRQAAGRGLQLLFYSVGIGQISSEVPQNLSASRPQDRQFILSSKKLLLSDSGFYLCAWSFLGTYNEQFFGPGTRLTVL.

This clonotype was recorded many times. The rearrangement joins TRBV5-1 to TRBJ1-2; D gene unclear. V was trimmed by 5 bases and J by 0 bases, leaving 5 bases between them. The CDR3 is 12 amino acids. Germline V CDR1 and CDR2: SGHRS, YFSETQ. The CDR3 bases are TGCGCCAGCAGGGCGGCTAACTATGGCTACACCTTC. Its translation: CASRAANYGYTF.

The V gene is TRBV5-6, the J gene TRBJ2-1, with 8 nucleotides matching TRBD2. The CDR3 contains 16 residues. The germline gives CDR1 SGHDT, CDR2 YYEEEE. J was trimmed by 5 bases and V by 0 bases; bases with no gene match: 7. The CDR3 here is CASSLGTSGKNNEQFF. The CDR3 DNA reads TGTGCCAGCAGCTTGGGAACTAGCGGAAAAAACAATGAGCAGTTCTTC. Looking up the rest from reference TRBV5-6 and TRBJ2-1 gives the full variable domain: DAGVTQSPTHLIKTRGQQVTLRCSPKSGHDTVSWYQQALGQGPQFIFQYYEEEERQRGNFPDRFSGHQFPNYSSELNVNALLLGDSALYLCASSLGTSGKNNEQFFGPGTRLTVL.

This clonotype was seen repeatedly, ten times or more. The rearrangement uses TRBV7-2 and TRBJ2-3; D not certain. The CDR3 runs 13 residues. V lost 0 bases to trimming and J lost 8 bases, with 9 bases between them. Looked up from germline, CDR1 is SGHTA and CDR2 is FQGNSA. The CDR3 is CASSLALRATQYF. DNA for the CDR3: TGTGCCAGCAGCTTAGCTCTCCGGGCTACGCAGTATTTT.

The V and J genes are TRBV7-9 and TRBJ2-1; D is undetermined. This CDR3 comprises 17 residues. The germline CDR1 and CDR2 sequences are SEHNR and FQNEAQ (reference sequence). V lost 1 base to trimming and J lost 2 bases, with 15 bases between them. The CDR3 DNA follows: TGTGCCAGCAGCTTAGTAGGGATGCGAAGTCCCTACAATGAGCAGTTCTTC. Amino acids: CASSLVGMRSPYNEQFF.

The chain employs TRBV28 and TRBJ2-3, with D possibly TRBD1 on 5 matching bases. Germline V gives CDR1 MDHEN, CDR2 SYDVKM. V was pared by 7 bases and J by 0 bases, with 23 bases between. CDR3 length equals 18 residues. This CDR3 reads CASTSPAGAGGSTDTQYF. CDR3 nucleotides: TGTGCCAGCACTTCTCCCGCTGGGGCCGGCGGTAGCACAGATACGCAGTATTTT.

This clonotype was recorded a few times. This chain links TRBV20-1 with TRBJ1-1, with D tentatively TRBD1 (5 bases). The V gene lost 6 bases and the J gene lost 4 bases, with 18 bases spanning the gap. The germline V gene has CDR1 DFQATT and CDR2 SNEGSKA (reference sequence). This CDR3 spans 14 amino acids. The CDR3 bases are TGCAGTGCGCGGAGGCCAGGGATGGTCACTGAAGCTTTCTTT. This gives the protein CSARRPGMVTEAFF.

Comment on this clonotype: A much bigger clone sits one base away, suggesting this may be a read error. This CDR3 fails to terminate in the conserved phenylalanine or tryptophan, so it likely reflects a read error. The V gene is TRBV20-1, the J gene TRBJ1-2; D not resolved. Germline CDR1 reads DFQATT; CDR2 reads SNEGSKA (reference sequence). CDR3 size: 12 residues. Trimming stripped 6 bases from V and 3 bases from J, with 11 bases between. In DNA form, the CDR3 reads TGCAGTGCAGACCGGGCAGACTATGGCTACACCTCC. This translates into CSADRADYGYTS.

This clonotype was detected only a few times. The chain carries TRBV15 and TRBJ2-2; 9 bases line up with TRBD2. Germline V gives CDR1 LNHNV, CDR2 YYDKDF (reference sequence). This CDR3 is 16 amino acids long. J was trimmed by 7 bases and V by 5 bases; bases with no gene match: 11. The CDR3 bases are TGTGCCACCAGCCCCCGGACTAGCGAAAGCGGCGGGGAGCTGTTTTTT. Encoded protein: CATSPRTSESGGELFF.

In its sample, this clonotype was seen many times. The chain combines TRBV27 with TRBJ1-2; D is undetermined. The length of the CDR3 is 14 residues. Germline-derived CDR1 and CDR2 are MNHEY and SMNVEV (reference sequence). Trimming took 3 bases from V and 0 from J, leaving 8 bases between them. CDR3 DNA sequence: TGTGCCAGCAGTTTTCTTCCCGCTAACTATGGCTACACCTTC. It specifies CASSFLPANYGYTF.